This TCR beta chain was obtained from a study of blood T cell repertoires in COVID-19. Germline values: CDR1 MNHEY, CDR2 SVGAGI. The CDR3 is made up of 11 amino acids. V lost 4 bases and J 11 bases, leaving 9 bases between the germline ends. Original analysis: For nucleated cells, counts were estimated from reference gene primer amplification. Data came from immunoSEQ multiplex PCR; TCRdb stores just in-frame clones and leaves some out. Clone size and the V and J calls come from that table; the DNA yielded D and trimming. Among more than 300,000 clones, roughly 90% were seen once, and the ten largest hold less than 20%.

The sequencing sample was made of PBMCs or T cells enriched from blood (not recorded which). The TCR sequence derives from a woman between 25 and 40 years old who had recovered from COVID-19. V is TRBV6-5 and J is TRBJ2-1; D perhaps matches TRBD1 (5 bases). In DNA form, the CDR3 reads TGTGCCAGCAGTTCACAGGAGAAGCAGTTCTTC. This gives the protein CASSSQEKQFF.